The rows below give T cell receptor beta chains drawn from one sample of a study of T cell repertoires in cytomegalovirus infection. TCRdb reanalysed the reads using MiXCR and keeps one entry per CDR3 protein. The repertoire holds about 250,000 distinct CDR3 sequences, with 17% as singletons. What was sequenced was CD8+ T cells from PBMCs. All receptors derive from a human donor in good health (CMV status not recorded). Some clones in this sample may be carry-over from other donors' samples. The CDR3 runs from the conserved cysteine through the conserved F or W. D genes are given only for firm matches. Expanded clones are given a class, and other clones once, few, many or no size at all.

cdr3_length: 18; v_call: TRBV4-1; j_call: TRBJ2-3; d_call: TRBD1; clone_size: few; cdr3_aa: CASSQEPSRAGGEDTQYF; cdr3_nt: TGCGCCAGCAGCCAAGAACCCTCCAGGGCAGGGGGCGAAGATACGCAGTATTTT
cdr3_length: 14; v_call: TRBV20-1; j_call: TRBJ2-7; d_call: TRBD2; clone_size: few; cdr3_aa: CSANGLAGTYEQYF; cdr3_nt: TGCAGTGCCAACGGACTAGCGGGAACCTACGAGCAGTACTTC
cdr3_length: 13; v_call: TRBV5-6; j_call: TRBJ2-7; d_call: NA; clone_size: few; cdr3_aa: CASSAGTEYEQYF; cdr3_nt: TGTGCCAGCAGCGCGGGGACGGAGTACGAGCAGTACTTC
cdr3_length: 14; v_call: TRBV15; j_call: TRBJ1-5; d_call: NA; clone_size: many; cdr3_aa: CATSPGGPDQPQHF; cdr3_nt: TGTGCCACCAGCCCGGGGGGACCGGATCAGCCCCAGCATTTT
cdr3_length: 18; v_call: TRBV6-6; j_call: TRBJ2-5; d_call: TRBD1; clone_size: NA; cdr3_aa: CASSYAGRGRDLQETQYF; cdr3_nt: TGTGCCAGCAGTTACGCGGGCAGGGGGCGCGACTTACAAGAGACCCAGTACTTC
cdr3_length: 15; v_call: TRBV13; j_call: TRBJ2-1; d_call: NA; clone_size: NA; cdr3_aa: CASRRGGQEYNEQFF; cdr3_nt: TGTGCCAGCAGAAGGGGGGGACAGGAATACAATGAGCAGTTCTTC
cdr3_length: 18; v_call: TRBV7-9; j_call: TRBJ2-5; d_call: NA; clone_size: few; cdr3_aa: CASSLFQPTRPGKETQYF; cdr3_nt: TGTGCCAGCAGCTTATTTCAACCAACCCGCCCAGGGAAAGAGACCCAGTACTTC
cdr3_length: 13; v_call: TRBV7-8; j_call: TRBJ2-3; d_call: NA; clone_size: few; cdr3_aa: CASSLWEEDTQYF; cdr3_nt: TGTGCCAGCAGCTTATGGGAGGAAGATACGCAGTATTTT
cdr3_length: 13; v_call: TRBV7-8; j_call: TRBJ1-5; d_call: NA; clone_size: many; cdr3_aa: CASSLADNQPQHF; cdr3_nt: TGTGCCAGCAGCTTGGCCGACAATCAGCCCCAGCATTTT
cdr3_length: 14; v_call: TRBV11-2; j_call: TRBJ2-7; d_call: TRBD1; clone_size: few; cdr3_aa: CASSNGTGSYEQYF; cdr3_nt: TGTGCCAGCAGCAATGGGACAGGATCCTACGAGCAGTACTTC
cdr3_length: 15; v_call: TRBV5-4; j_call: TRBJ2-3; d_call: NA; clone_size: many; cdr3_aa: CASSPSDGSTDTQYF; cdr3_nt: TGTGCCAGCAGCCCCTCGGACGGAAGCACAGATACGCAGTATTTT
cdr3_length: 15; v_call: TRBV20-1; j_call: TRBJ1-5; d_call: NA; clone_size: few; cdr3_aa: CSARAPTINNQPQHF; cdr3_nt: TGCAGTGCTAGAGCCCCTACGATTAACAATCAGCCCCAGCATTTT
cdr3_length: 15; v_call: TRBV7-9; j_call: TRBJ2-1; d_call: TRBD2; clone_size: many; cdr3_aa: CASSGSGGLYNEQFF; cdr3_nt: TGTGCCAGCAGCGGCAGCGGGGGATTATACAATGAGCAGTTCTTC
cdr3_length: 14; v_call: TRBV20-1; j_call: TRBJ2-3; d_call: NA; clone_size: NA; cdr3_aa: CSANPAAGPDTQYF; cdr3_nt: TGCAGTGCTAACCCGGCGGCGGGGCCAGATACGCAGTATTTT
cdr3_length: 17; v_call: TRBV5-1; j_call: TRBJ2-1; d_call: TRBD2; clone_size: NA; cdr3_aa: CASSLEERGGPYNEQFF; cdr3_nt: TGCGCCAGCAGCTTGGAGGAGCGGGGGGGACCCTACAATGAGCAGTTCTTC
cdr3_length: 15; v_call: TRBV20-1; j_call: TRBJ2-3; d_call: TRBD1; clone_size: NA; cdr3_aa: CSARDVTGLTDTQYF; cdr3_nt: TGCAGTGCTAGAGATGTGACAGGGCTCACAGATACGCAGTATTTT
cdr3_length: 13; v_call: TRBV13; j_call: TRBJ1-3; d_call: NA; clone_size: NA; cdr3_aa: CASSLEDQRPIYF; cdr3_nt: TGTGCCAGCAGCTTAGAGGACCAAAGACCCATATATTTT
cdr3_length: 13; v_call: TRBV6-8; j_call: TRBJ1-2; d_call: NA; clone_size: NA; cdr3_aa: CASRLGRGDGYTF; cdr3_nt: TGTGCCAGCAGATTGGGCAGGGGAGATGGCTACACCTTC
cdr3_length: 15; v_call: TRBV20-1; j_call: TRBJ2-1; d_call: NA; clone_size: many; cdr3_aa: CSARGGAARQNEQFF; cdr3_nt: TGCAGTGCCCGAGGGGGGGCCGCTCGTCAAAATGAGCAGTTCTTC
cdr3_length: 16; v_call: TRBV20-1; j_call: TRBJ1-5; d_call: TRBD1; clone_size: few; cdr3_aa: CSARGAGGRSNQPQHF; cdr3_nt: TGCAGTGCTAGAGGAGCAGGGGGCCGTAGCAATCAGCCCCAGCATTTT
cdr3_length: 17; v_call: TRBV6-4; j_call: TRBJ2-1; d_call: TRBD2; clone_size: NA; cdr3_aa: CASSDSPRGRGLVGGFF; cdr3_nt: TGTGCCAGCAGTGACTCGCCCCGGGGCCGGGGACTAGTGGGAGGGTTCTTC
cdr3_length: 14; v_call: TRBV2; j_call: TRBJ2-7; d_call: NA; clone_size: few; cdr3_aa: CASRQVDTSYEQYF; cdr3_nt: TGTGCCAGCAGGCAAGTGGACACCTCCTACGAGCAGTACTTC
cdr3_length: 15; v_call: TRBV11-1; j_call: TRBJ2-2; d_call: TRBD2; clone_size: many; cdr3_aa: CASIPGLPNTGELFF; cdr3_nt: TGTGCCAGTATACCGGGACTACCTAACACCGGGGAGCTGTTTTTT
cdr3_length: 15; v_call: TRBV6-1; j_call: TRBJ2-7; d_call: NA; clone_size: NA; cdr3_aa: CASSDEAGGAYEQYF; cdr3_nt: TGTGCCAGCAGTGACGAGGCCGGCGGGGCCTACGAGCAGTACTTC
cdr3_length: 14; v_call: TRBV12-3/TRBV12-4; j_call: TRBJ2-5; d_call: NA; clone_size: NA; cdr3_aa: CASTPSGGQETQYF; cdr3_nt: TGTGCCAGCACCCCCAGCGGAGGTCAAGAGACCCAGTACTTC
cdr3_length: 16; v_call: TRBV6-5; j_call: TRBJ1-2; d_call: TRBD1; clone_size: few; cdr3_aa: CASSRDSSSATYGYTF; cdr3_nt: TGTGCCAGCAGCCGGGACAGTTCCTCGGCTACCTATGGCTACACCTTC
cdr3_length: 14; v_call: TRBV7-6; j_call: TRBJ2-7; d_call: NA; clone_size: few; cdr3_aa: CASSHRGEAYEQYF; cdr3_nt: TGTGCCAGCAGCCACCGTGGGGAGGCCTACGAGCAGTACTTC
cdr3_length: 13; v_call: TRBV5-1; j_call: TRBJ1-1; d_call: NA; clone_size: NA; cdr3_aa: CASSAGHNTEAFF; cdr3_nt: TGCGCCAGCAGCGCCGGACACAACACTGAAGCTTTCTTT
cdr3_length: 13; v_call: TRBV20-1; j_call: TRBJ2-4; d_call: NA; clone_size: NA; cdr3_aa: CSVQGNSKNIQYF; cdr3_nt: TGCAGTGTACAGGGAAACTCCAAAAACATTCAGTACTTC
cdr3_length: 16; v_call: TRBV7-2; j_call: TRBJ2-7; d_call: TRBD2; clone_size: many; cdr3_aa: CASSLELAGGSYEQYF; cdr3_nt: TGTGCCAGCAGCCTAGAGCTAGCGGGGGGCTCCTACGAGCAGTACTTC
cdr3_length: 17; v_call: TRBV6-2/TRBV6-3; j_call: TRBJ2-1; d_call: TRBD1; clone_size: NA; cdr3_aa: CASTAFWQGARENEQFF; cdr3_nt: TGTGCCAGCACTGCATTTTGGCAGGGGGCCCGGGAGAATGAGCAGTTCTTC
cdr3_length: 14; v_call: TRBV29-1; j_call: TRBJ2-2; d_call: NA; clone_size: few; cdr3_aa: CSVEPRANTGELFF; cdr3_nt: TGCAGCGTTGAACCCAGGGCGAACACCGGGGAGCTGTTTTTT
cdr3_length: 18; v_call: TRBV6-6; j_call: TRBJ2-1; d_call: NA; clone_size: NA; cdr3_aa: CASSWLHRGVSGFNEQFF; cdr3_nt: TGTGCCAGCAGTTGGCTACACAGGGGAGTTAGCGGGTTCAATGAGCAGTTCTTC
cdr3_length: 14; v_call: TRBV7-2; j_call: TRBJ2-7; d_call: NA; clone_size: many; cdr3_aa: CASSLEASDWEQYF; cdr3_nt: TGTGCCAGCAGCTTAGAAGCGTCGGACTGGGAGCAGTACTTC
cdr3_length: 18; v_call: TRBV28; j_call: TRBJ2-3; d_call: TRBD2; clone_size: many; cdr3_aa: CASRTSGGLNPSTDTQYF; cdr3_nt: TGTGCCAGCAGGACTAGCGGGGGCCTGAATCCAAGCACAGATACGCAGTATTTT
cdr3_length: 14; v_call: TRBV19; j_call: TRBJ2-7; d_call: NA; clone_size: many; cdr3_aa: CASSIGWGAYEQYF; cdr3_nt: TGTGCCAGTAGTATTGGCTGGGGGGCCTACGAGCAGTACTTC
cdr3_length: 14; v_call: TRBV5-6; j_call: TRBJ2-7; d_call: NA; clone_size: NA; cdr3_aa: CASSFVGGEYEQYF; cdr3_nt: TGTGCCAGCAGCTTTGTGGGCGGGGAGTACGAGCAGTACTTC
cdr3_length: 16; v_call: TRBV7-8; j_call: TRBJ1-1; d_call: NA; clone_size: many; cdr3_aa: CASSSRGRVVNTEAFF; cdr3_nt: TGTGCCAGCAGCTCTAGAGGAAGGGTAGTGAACACTGAAGCTTTCTTT
cdr3_length: 15; v_call: TRBV12-3/TRBV12-4; j_call: TRBJ2-2; d_call: TRBD1; clone_size: few; cdr3_aa: CASSPTGVGTGELFF; cdr3_nt: TGTGCCAGCAGCCCCACAGGGGTTGGCACCGGGGAGCTGTTTTTT
cdr3_length: 15; v_call: TRBV6-1; j_call: TRBJ2-2; d_call: NA; clone_size: many; cdr3_aa: CASSALTGGPGELFF; cdr3_nt: TGTGCCAGCAGCGCCCTGACTGGGGGTCCCGGGGAGCTGTTTTTT
cdr3_length: 15; v_call: TRBV2; j_call: TRBJ1-5; d_call: TRBD1; clone_size: NA; cdr3_aa: CASRDPGTGGMPQHF; cdr3_nt: TGTGCCAGCAGAGACCCCGGGACAGGGGGCATGCCCCAGCATTTT
cdr3_length: 15; v_call: TRBV7-9; j_call: TRBJ2-7; d_call: NA; clone_size: NA; cdr3_aa: CASSPGGAAPYEQYF; cdr3_nt: TGTGCCAGCAGCCCCGGCGGGGCAGCCCCCTACGAGCAGTACTTC
cdr3_length: 15; v_call: TRBV7-2; j_call: TRBJ2-1; d_call: NA; clone_size: many; cdr3_aa: CASSLTGSRYNEQFF; cdr3_nt: TGTGCCAGCAGCTTGACAGGTAGTCGATACAATGAGCAGTTCTTC
cdr3_length: 17; v_call: TRBV4-2; j_call: TRBJ1-1; d_call: TRBD1; clone_size: few; cdr3_aa: CASSQVGQGAANTEAFF; cdr3_nt: TGTGCCAGCAGCCAAGTAGGGCAGGGGGCTGCGAACACTGAAGCTTTCTTT
cdr3_length: 15; v_call: TRBV28; j_call: TRBJ2-2; d_call: NA; clone_size: many; cdr3_aa: CASSQTVTPTGELFF; cdr3_nt: TGTGCCAGCAGTCAAACAGTAACCCCCACCGGGGAGCTGTTTTTT
cdr3_length: 13; v_call: TRBV7-2; j_call: TRBJ1-2; d_call: NA; clone_size: many; cdr3_aa: CASSRDNTKRYTF; cdr3_nt: TGTGCCAGCAGCCGGGACAACACGAAACGATACACCTTC
cdr3_length: 18; v_call: TRBV19; j_call: TRBJ2-1; d_call: TRBD2; clone_size: NA; cdr3_aa: CASSTPPLAGGSYNEQFF; cdr3_nt: TGTGCCAGTAGTACCCCCCCTCTAGCGGGTGGGTCCTACAATGAGCAGTTCTTC